The 19 T cell receptor beta chains presented below share a single source sample, sequenced in a study of CD8+ T cells in alopecia areata. In each case, RNA was isolated and then reverse transcribed into cDNA as the sequencing template. Measured with immunoSEQ multiplex PCR; TCRdb has only the in-frame clones, and not every one. The sample has 150,000 to 200,000 clones; about half are singletons. As for treatment: oral pan-JAK inhibitor, 5-10 mg twice daily. Sequencing was performed on CD8+ T cells sorted from blood, taken at week 52, from a patient treated with tofacitinib. The origin of the receptors is a human donor with alopecia areata.

The genes are TRBV27 and TRBJ1-1; unclear D gene. Trimming pared 7 bases from V and 4 bases from J, leaving 13 bases between. This CDR3 has 13 amino acids. From germline, CDR1 is MNHEY and CDR2 SMNVEV (reference sequence). The CDR3 DNA sequence: TGTGCCAGCAAGGCGGGTTTGGGCACTGAAGCTTTCTTT. Its translation is CASKAGLGTEAFF.

The V gene is TRBV5-1, the J gene TRBJ2-3; D is unclear. The germline CDR1 and CDR2 sequences are SGHRS and YFSETQ. V gave up 0 bases and J gave up 4 bases, with 6 bases separating them. This CDR3 spans 13 amino acids. The CDR3 loop reads CASSLVGPDTQYF. The CDR3 DNA reads TGCGCCAGCAGCTTGGTGGGTCCAGATACGCAGTATTTT.

This clone was observed a few times. The CDR3 coding sequence is TGCAGCGCCCTGGGCGGGGGGGAAATGTACGAGCAGTACTTC. Residues: CSALGGGEMYEQYF. The J gene is TRBJ2-7, the V gene TRBV29-1; TRBD2 matches 9 bases. Trimming at V came to 7 bases and at J to 4 bases, leaving 11 bases not matched to a gene. This CDR3 has 14 amino acids. CDR1 is SQVTM and CDR2 is ANQGSEA in the germline V gene.

The rearrangement uses TRBV2 and TRBJ2-5, with 10 bases that match TRBD2. The germline gives CDR1 SNHLY, CDR2 FYNNEI. The CDR3 runs 18 residues. V lost 1 base and J lost 4; bases outside the gene matches: 12. Here the CDR3 DNA reads TGTGCCAGCAGTGAAGTCCCAGCGGGGGGGCCGGCGGTAGAGACCCAGTACTTC. The encoded protein is CASSEVPAGGPAVETQYF. Looking up the rest from reference TRBV2 and TRBJ2-5 gives the full variable domain: EPEVTQTPSHQVTQMGQEVILRCVPISNHLYFYWYRQILGQKVEFLVSFYNNEISEKSEIFDDQFSVERPDGSNFTLKIRSTKLEDSAMYFCASSEVPAGGPAVETQYFGPGTRLLVL.

V gene TRBV25-1 combines with J gene TRBJ2-3, with unresolved D. Looked up from germline, CDR1 is MGHDK and CDR2 is SYGVNS. The CDR3 has 12 residues. With 3 bases removed from V and 0 bases from J, the gap between germline ends came to 1 base. The CDR3 reads CASSESTDTQYF. The CDR3 bases are TGTGCCAGCAGTGAGAGCACAGATACGCAGTATTTT.

The V and J genes are TRBV29-1 and TRBJ2-5, with D perhaps TRBD2 (5 bases). The CDR3 is made up of 15 amino acids. V dropped 1 base and J dropped 5 bases, with 17 bases sitting between them. Germline CDR1 SQVTM, CDR2 ANQGSEA. The CDR3 sequence: CSVEGTSRGSETQYF. CDR3 in DNA: TGCAGCGTTGAAGGAACGAGCCGGGGTAGCGAGACCCAGTACTTC.

The rearrangement joins TRBV5-1 to TRBJ2-1, with 8 bases that match TRBD1. Looked up from germline, CDR1 is SGHRS and CDR2 is YFSETQ. This CDR3 has 15 residues. V shed 0 bases and J 2 bases; nucleotides not matched to a gene: 1. CDR3 residues: CASSLETGAYNEQFF. The CDR3 nucleotides are TGCGCCAGCAGCTTGGAGACAGGGGCCTACAATGAGCAGTTCTTC.

The chain has TRBV7-6 and TRBJ1-6, with D unclear. V lost 5 bases, J lost 8 bases, and 16 bases lay in between. Per germline, CDR1 SGHVS and CDR2 FNYEAQ. The CDR3 runs to 15 residues. CDR3 DNA sequence: TGTGCCAGCAGCGCTGGACGGGAGGTGGATTCACCCCTCCACTTT. This gives the protein CASSAGREVDSPLHF.

Here the CDR3 reads CASSLGWGLDQPQHF. The DNA of the CDR3 is TGTGCCAGCAGTTTAGGGTGGGGGCTCGATCAGCCCCAGCATTTT. The chain joins TRBV27 to TRBJ1-5; TRBD1 is a possible D gene (6 bases). CDR3 length equals 15 residues. V lost 2 bases to trimming and J lost 5 bases, with 13 bases between them. The V gene's germline CDR1 is MNHEY and CDR2 SMNVEV (reference sequence).

This CDR3 reads CASSQVSGQETQYF. CDR3 DNA sequence: TGCGCCAGCAGCCAAGTTTCAGGCCAAGAGACCCAGTACTTC. The chain carries TRBV4-1 and TRBJ2-5; D unclear. Germline lookup yields CDR1 MGHRA and CDR2 YSYEKL. This CDR3 has 14 residues. The V and J ends lost 1 base and 1 base respectively, with 7 bases between them.

This clone was recorded a few times. This chain uses TRBV6-6 with TRBJ1-2, with D unresolved. The germline V gene has CDR1 MNHNY and CDR2 SVGAGI (reference sequence). There are 12 residues in the CDR3. The germline V and J ends were trimmed by 10 bases and 0 bases, with 9 bases remaining between them. The CDR3 DNA reads TGTGCCAACCAGGAACCTAACTATGGCTACACCTTC. It is translated as CANQEPNYGYTF.

The chain uses TRBV7-2 and TRBJ2-6; no firm D call. The germline gives CDR1 SGHTA, CDR2 FQGNSA. CDR3 length: 17 amino acids. The germline V and J ends were trimmed by 1 base and 0 bases, with 10 bases remaining between them. CDR3 sequence (DNA): TGTGCCAGCAGCTTAGTCTTCGTGAACTCTGGGGCCAACGTCCTGACTTTC. This sequence encodes CASSLVFVNSGANVLTF. Full variable domain (outside the CDR3, taken from reference TRBV7-2 and TRBJ2-6): GAGVSQSPSNKVTEKGKDVELRCDPISGHTALYWYRQSLGQGLEFLIYFQGNSAPDKSGLPSDRFSAERTGGSVSTLTIQRTQQEDSAVYLCASSLVFVNSGANVLTFGAGSRLTVL.

The V call is TRBV29-1, the J call TRBJ2-7, with a weak D call TRBD2 (6 bases). CDR3 size: 17 residues. V was shortened by 1 base and J by 0 bases, with 19 bases between the two germline ends. CDR1 and CDR2 from the germline V gene are SQVTM and ANQGSEA. CDR3 sequence (DNA): TGCAGCGTTGAAGTATGGAGGGAATCCTTTAGCTCCTACGAGCAGTACTTC. Translated: CSVEVWRESFSSYEQYF.

This clone was picked up a small number of times. This rearrangement joins TRBV5-5 to TRBJ2-2; 7 nucleotides agree with TRBD1. The germline V gene has CDR1 SGHKS and CDR2 YYEKEE (reference sequence). The CDR3 consists of 17 residues. V trimming: 1 base; J trimming: 3 bases; junction bases outside the gene matches: 9. The CDR3 sequence is CASSLTEGQFYTGELFF. The CDR3, as DNA: TGTGCCAGCAGCTTGACCGAGGGACAGTTCTACACCGGGGAGCTGTTTTTT.

The rearrangement joins TRBV30 to TRBJ1-1; possible D gene TRBD1, 6 bases. This CDR3 has 13 residues. Germline values: CDR1 GTSNPN, CDR2 SVGIG (reference sequence). Trimming cost V 0 bases and J 5 bases, with 10 bases left between them. CDR3 amino acids: CAWSVRGATEAFF. The CDR3 bases are TGTGCCTGGAGTGTAAGGGGGGCGACTGAAGCTTTCTTT.

Only a few counts were recorded for this clone. The gene calls are TRBV5-6 and TRBJ2-5; no clear D gene. The CDR3 has 13 amino acids. Germline CDR1 SGHDT, CDR2 YYEEEE. The V end lost 4 bases, the J end lost 4 bases, and 11 bases lay between the germline ends. The CDR3 DNA sequence: TGTGCCAGCAGCCCGTACTCCGGAGAGACCCAGTACTTC. It encodes CASSPYSGETQYF.

This chain connects TRBV10-3 to TRBJ2-5; D gene uncertain. The V end lost 4 bases, the J end lost 0 bases, and 3 bases lay between the germline ends. The CDR3 covers 12 residues. From germline, CDR1 is ENHRY and CDR2 SYGVKD. In DNA form, the CDR3 reads TGTGCCATCAGTGGGGACCAAGAGACCCAGTACTTC. As protein: CAISGDQETQYF.

The chain recombines TRBV10-3 with TRBJ2-6; 8 bases map to TRBD1. The V gene's germline CDR1 is ENHRY and CDR2 SYGVKD. The CDR3 loop spans 14 amino acids. With 10 bases clipped from V and 0 bases from J, the junction kept 2 bases outside the gene matches. CDR3 region: CATGQDSGANVLTF. In DNA form, the CDR3 reads TGTGCCACGGGACAGGACTCTGGGGCCAACGTCCTGACTTTC.

This clone has more than one count but fewer than ten. This chain uses TRBV25-1 with TRBJ1-4; D unresolved. CDR3 length: 13 amino acids. Germline V gene data show CDR1 as MGHDK and CDR2 as SYGVNS. Trimming removed 3 bases from V and 8 bases from J, with 10 bases in between. CDR3 sequence (DNA): TGTGCCAGCAGTGATGGGGTGGACGAAAAACTGTTTTTT. It is translated as CASSDGVDEKLFF.